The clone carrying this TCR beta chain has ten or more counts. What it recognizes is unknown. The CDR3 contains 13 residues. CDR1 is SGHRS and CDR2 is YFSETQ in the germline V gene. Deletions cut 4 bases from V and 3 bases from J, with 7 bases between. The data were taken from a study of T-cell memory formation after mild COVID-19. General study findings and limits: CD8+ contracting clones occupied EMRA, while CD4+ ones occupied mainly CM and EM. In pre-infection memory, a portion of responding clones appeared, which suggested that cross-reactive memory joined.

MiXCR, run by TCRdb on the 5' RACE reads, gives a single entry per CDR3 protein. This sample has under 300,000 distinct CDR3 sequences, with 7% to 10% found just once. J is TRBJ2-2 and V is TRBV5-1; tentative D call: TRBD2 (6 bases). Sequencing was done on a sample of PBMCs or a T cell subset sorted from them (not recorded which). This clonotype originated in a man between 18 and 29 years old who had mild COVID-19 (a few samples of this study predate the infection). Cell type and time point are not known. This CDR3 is CASSRGYTGELFF. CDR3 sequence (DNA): TGCGCCAGCAGCCGGGGGTACACCGGGGAGCTGTTTTTT.